These 5 T cell receptor beta chains were sequenced from one sample in a study of T cell responses to AZD1222 COVID-19 vaccine. TCRdb's copy holds only in-frame clones and misses some; the assay was immunoSEQ multiplex PCR. The sample consists of some 120,000 clones, 93% of them appearing once. Here the sequenced sample was peripheral blood, taken on day 0 of AZD1222 vaccination. The receptors were gathered from an adult in good health.

This sequence joins TRBV3-1 (or the pseudogene TRBV3-2) and TRBJ2-3; 7 nucleotides align to TRBD2. This CDR3 spans 16 amino acids. V was clipped by 2 bases and J by 1 base; unmatched bases: 6. Germline values: CDR1 LGHDT, CDR2 YNNKEL (reference sequence). In DNA, the CDR3 is TGTGCCAGCAGCCAAACTTGGAGCGGGGGCACAGATACGCAGTATTTT. It specifies CASSQTWSGGTDTQYF.

The chain employs TRBV28 and TRBJ1-2, with unresolved D. Germline V gene lookup returns CDR1 MDHEN and CDR2 SYDVKM. Trimming cost V 3 bases and J 0 bases, with 11 bases left between them. This CDR3 comprises 15 residues. The chain's CDR3 is CASSFNLRPNYGYTF. CDR3 DNA: TGTGCCAGCAGTTTTAATTTAAGACCTAACTATGGCTACACCTTC.

The chain recombines TRBV6-5 with TRBJ1-5; D is unclear. Germline V gene sequence: CDR1 MNHEY, CDR2 SVGAGI. This CDR3 spans 14 amino acids. Trimming left V 0 bases short and J 3 bases short, with 6 bases between. CDR3 amino acids: CASSYSGYNQPQHF. In DNA, the CDR3 is TGTGCCAGCAGTTACTCGGGGTACAATCAGCCCCAGCATTTT.

CDR3 residues: CATQPQTGTGNTGELFF. The CDR3 coding sequence is TGTGCCACCCAACCCCAAACCGGGACGGGGAACACCGGGGAGCTGTTTTTT. The J gene is TRBJ2-2, the V gene TRBV2; D is possibly TRBD1 or TRBD2 (5 bases each). CDR3 length equals 17 residues. Germline V gives CDR1 SNHLY, CDR2 FYNNEI. V was cut by 10 bases and J by 1 base, with 22 bases left in between.

The chain has TRBV15 and TRBJ1-4; D is undetermined. The CDR3 runs 16 residues. CDR1 and CDR2 (germline): LNHNV, YYDKDF (reference sequence). Trimming pared 1 base from V and 0 bases from J, leaving 9 bases between. This chain's CDR3 is CATSRVVVATNEKLFF. The CDR3 DNA follows: TGTGCCACCAGCAGAGTCGTGGTGGCAACTAATGAAAAACTGTTTTTT.